This TCR beta chain comes out of a study of OX40 agonist ivuxolimab in advanced cancers. A note on the overall study: Ivuxolimab, which targeted the costimulatory receptor OX40 (CD134), was an agonistic, fully human IgG2 monoclonal antibody. Intravenous ivuxolimab was administered to patients every 2 weeks at six dose levels: 0.01, 0.1, 0.3, 1.5, 3 and 10 mg/kg. Among the roughly 50 dose-escalation patients, approximately 20 had hepatocellular carcinoma, roughly 15 melanoma, 9 renal cell carcinoma and 9 head and neck cancer. A male proportion of roughly 80% and a mean age of approximately 61 years, ranging from roughly 20 to 80, were recorded for the dose-escalation cohort. Prior anti-PD-1, anti-PD-L1 or anti-CTLA-4 therapy was permitted, and 40% to 50% of dose-escalation patients had received checkpoint inhibitors. Partial responses were achieved by three dose-escalation patients, of whom one had hepatocellular carcinoma and two had cutaneous melanoma. The purpose of peripheral TCRbeta sequencing was to test whether ivuxolimab changed TCR sequence diversity and led to clonal T-cell expansion. The monotherapy dose-escalation portion (N ≈ 50 patients) of the phase I ivuxolimab trial is reported in the paper. Beyond this particular receptor, the publication reports: After ivuxolimab, more expanded clones were found on average in CD8+ T cells than in CD4+ T cells. Low levels of normalized T-cell clonal expansion were also seen in some patients who did not respond. The antigen specificity of the peripheral T cells that underwent clonal expansion was not determined. At doses of 0.1 to 3.0 mg/kg, clonal expansion of both CD4+ and CD8+ T cells in blood was seen between baseline and week 6. Partial responders in the 0.1-3.0 mg/kg groups had among the lowest normalized peripheral clonal expansion, especially among CD8+ T cells.

Genomic DNA was isolated from the sorted cells so that the TCRbeta CDR3 region could be sequenced. The immunoSEQ Assay was used for sequencing of TCRbeta CDR3 regions. Imported from immuneACCESS, the table was reduced by TCRdb to in-frame sequences with V and J called. These copies leave out some clones; in studies compared against another copy, an unresolved V gene accounts for under half, and the cause of the remainder is not known. The sample data list approximately 80,000 clones, and approximately 90% of these were observed just once. 0.15% to 0.2% of the sample is taken by the ten largest. A word on this clone: It lacks a known antigen. No base qualities exist here, and no much larger clone lies one base off it.

The trial excluded patients who had a history of autoimmune disease or were on systemic immunosuppression. Peripheral blood for TCR sequencing was drawn from every dose cohort at baseline, at cycle 4 day 1 and at cycle 7 day 1. Samples were obtained from an open-label, multicenter, first-in-human phase I dose-escalation trial of ivuxolimab. Adults with locally advanced or metastatic melanoma, renal cell, hepatocellular, or head and neck squamous cell carcinoma were enrolled in the trial. Before TCR sequencing, CD4+ T cells and CD8+ T cells from peripheral blood were sorted into separate populations. This TCR came from an adult with an advanced solid tumor such as melanoma, head and neck, liver or kidney cancer. Sequenced here: CD4+ or CD8+ T cells sorted from blood, sampled in a trial of the OX40 agonist ivuxolimab.

The DNA is as follows: TGTGCCAGCACCACTAGCACTGCTAGCACAGATACGCAGTATTTT. Its amino acids are CASTTSTASTDTQYF. The chain is made from TRBV28 and TRBJ2-3; perhaps TRBD2 is the D gene, with 6 bases matching. Counted from cysteine to phenylalanine, this CDR3 has 15 amino acids. Kept here is only the CDR3 DNA, which spans 45 bases and is read in frame from base 1. CDR1 and CDR2, looked up from the germline V gene, are MDHEN and SYDVKM. V is pared back by 7 bases and J by 0 bases, with 14 bases lying between the germline termini.